This T cell receptor (beta chain) was documented in a study of vaccination effects on CD4 cells after COVID-19. Libraries were prepared by immunoSEQ multiplex PCR; TCRdb keeps only in-frame clonotypes and omits some of them. The table has tens of thousands of clones, under 70% seen once. On this clone itself: As yet, its antigen is unknown.

Sequencing was preceded by expansion of antigen-specific CD4+ T cells with viral peptide pools in the ViraFEST assay. When 10 to 11 days of culture had elapsed, CD4+ T cells were isolated. According to the study, vaccine recipients showed no prior SARS-CoV-2 infection and negative nucleocapsid antibodies. Half of the medium was exchanged for IL-2 medium on both days 3 and 7. Per the germline V gene, CDR1 is MDHEN and CDR2 is SYDVKM. V was trimmed by 8 bases and J by 6 bases, leaving 11 bases between them. The CDR3 covers 12 residues. The starting material was CD4+ T cells from PBMCs cultured with SARS-CoV-2 spike peptides, obtained before COVID-19 vaccination. The sequence derives from a human donor who received a COVID-19 vaccine. The chain combines TRBV28 with TRBJ1-5; no clear D gene. The CDR3 DNA reads TGTGCCAGCCGCCCTGGAGGTCAGCCCCAGCATTTT. Protein: CASRPGGQPQHF.